These 23 T cell receptor beta chains were all obtained from the same sample, sequenced in a study of T cells in Graves' hyperthyroidism and ophthalmopathy. The CDR3 regions of TCR beta were amplified from RNA transcripts. HTBI primers were employed in a first-round RT-PCR of the TCR CDR3. A single record per CDR3 protein comes from TCRdb applying MiXCR to the multiplex PCR reads. The data contain around 250,000 distinct CDR3 sequences, over 15% of them singletons. Sequencing used blood. These receptors were collected from a woman under 30 with Graves' ophthalmopathy.

The sample holds many counts of this clonotype. The chain is built from TRBV11-2 and TRBJ2-7, with a possible D match to TRBD2 (5 bases). V lost 7 bases, J lost 0 bases, and 16 bases lay in between. The germline V gene encodes CDR1 SGHAT and CDR2 FQNNGV. This CDR3 is 15 amino acids long. CDR3 sequence: CASNSFYGSSYEQYF. Here the CDR3 DNA reads TGTGCCAGCAACTCCTTTTATGGGAGCTCCTACGAGCAGTACTTC.

This clonotype showed up many times. The chain has TRBV11-2 and TRBJ1-6; TRBD1 is a possible D gene (5 bases). V lost 1 base, J lost 15 bases, and 10 bases lay in between. CDR3 length: 12 amino acids. Germline V lookup: CDR1 SGHAT, CDR2 FQNNGV. CDR3 protein: CASSLVVGVLHF. For the CDR3, the DNA is TGTGCCAGCAGCTTAGTCGTGGGGGTCCTCCACTTT. The full variable domain, its missing parts supplied by reference TRBV11-2 and TRBJ1-6, is EAGVAQSPRYKIIEKRQSVAFWCNPISGHATLYWYQQILGQGPKLLIQFQNNGVVDDSQLPKDRFSAERLKGVDSTLKIQPAKLEDSAVYLCASSLVVGVLHFGNGTRLTVT.

This clonotype has ten or more counts. This chain links TRBV5-5 with TRBJ1-2; weak D call: TRBD1 (6 bases). The CDR3 contains 15 residues. The V gene's germline CDR1 is SGHKS and CDR2 YYEKEE (reference sequence). The V end was cut by 4 bases, the J end by 1 base, with 14 bases between. The CDR3 nucleotides are TGTGCCAGCAGCCGGGGGCACACGGATAACTATGGCTACACCTTC. Its translation: CASSRGHTDNYGYTF.

The chain recombines TRBV9 with TRBJ1-3, with D tentatively TRBD1 (5 bases). This CDR3 is built from 15 residues. The ends were cut back, 4 bases at V and 0 bases at J, with 11 bases in the middle. CDR1 and CDR2 (germline): SGDLS, YYNGEE. CDR3 nucleotides: TGTGCCAGCAGCCCCTCGGGGACCTCTGGAAACACCATATATTTT. This sequence encodes CASSPSGTSGNTIYF.

This clonotype was picked up many times. The gene calls are TRBV30 and TRBJ2-7; D ambiguous. The germline V gene has CDR1 GTSNPN and CDR2 SVGIG (reference sequence). CDR3 size: 11 residues. V shed 1 base and J shed 7 bases, with 8 bases lying between them. The CDR3 DNA follows: TGTGCCTGGAGTGAGGGAAGGGAGCAGTACTTC. Its protein product is CAWSEGREQYF.

This clonotype was detected only a few times. The chain carries TRBV5-1 and TRBJ1-4, with TRBD1 matching 7 bases. Trimming took 0 bases from V and 3 from J; bases not matched to a gene: 5. This CDR3 region has 16 residues. Germline V gives CDR1 SGHRS, CDR2 YFSETQ. CDR3 residues: CASSLGQGSANEKLFF. CDR3 nucleotide sequence: TGCGCCAGCAGCTTGGGACAGGGATCAGCTAATGAAAAACTGTTTTTT.

This clonotype was detected a few times. The chain couples TRBV6-1 to TRBJ1-6; 8 positions match TRBD1. Germline CDR1 and CDR2: MNHNS and SASEGT. The V segment lost 2 bases and the J segment 5 bases; nucleotides outside the gene matches: 5. The CDR3 is made up of 16 amino acids. The CDR3 nucleotides read TGTGCCAGCAGTGAATTACAGGGGGTGGATAATTCACCCCTCCACTTT. It specifies CASSELQGVDNSPLHF.

This clonotype came up many times. The chain uses TRBV27 and TRBJ2-7, with TRBD2 identical over 11 bases. The CDR3 sequence is 16 residues long. With V trimmed by 6 bases and J by 4 bases, 11 bases remained unmatched. Germline V CDR1 and CDR2: MNHEY, SMNVEV (reference sequence). As DNA, the CDR3 is TGTGCCAGCAGCCCCATCACGGGACTAGCGGTTTACGAGCAGTACTTC. It translates to CASSPITGLAVYEQYF.

This clonotype was recorded many times. The chain joins TRBV3-1 to TRBJ1-5; the D is unclear. CDR1 and CDR2 from the germline V gene are LGHDT and YNNKEL (reference sequence). V was trimmed by 1 base and J by 0 bases, leaving 13 bases between them. This CDR3 is built from 17 residues. DNA of the CDR3: TGTGCCAGCAGCCAAGGAGGGTACACAGCTAGCAATCAGCCCCAGCATTTT. Translating gives CASSQGGYTASNQPQHF.

In its sample, this clonotype was seen many times. The chain links TRBV5-1 to TRBJ2-2; no clear D. This CDR3 has 16 amino acids. Germline V gene sequence: CDR1 SGHRS, CDR2 YFSETQ. The ends were cut back, 2 bases at V and 1 base at J, with 12 bases in the middle. Here the CDR3 DNA reads TGCGCCAGCAGCTTAGCGAGGATAGAGAACACCGGGGAGCTGTTTTTT. Protein sequence: CASSLARIENTGELFF.

This clonotype was found many times. The chain employs TRBV6-1 and TRBJ2-5, with 11 bases identical to TRBD2. The CDR3 is 15 residues long. Germline V gives CDR1 MNHNS, CDR2 SASEGT. V was pared by 6 bases and J by 6 bases, with 9 bases of the junction left unmatched. The CDR3 loop reads CASSVAGGHLKTQYF. The CDR3 DNA reads TGTGCCAGCAGCGTAGCGGGAGGGCATCTGAAGACCCAGTACTTC.

This clonotype was counted a few times. The chain has TRBV13 and TRBJ1-3; TRBD1 matches 7 bases. CDR1 and CDR2 (germline): PRHDT, FYEKMQ (reference sequence). The length of the CDR3 is 15 residues. The V gene end was trimmed by 5 bases and the J gene end by 0 bases; junction bases not matched to a gene: 4. CDR3: CASSNWDSSGNTIYF. As DNA, the CDR3 is TGTGCCAGCAGCAACTGGGACAGCTCTGGAAACACCATATATTTT.

V and J are TRBV4-2 and TRBJ1-1; tentative D call: TRBD1 (5 bases). The germline gives CDR1 LGHNA, CDR2 YNFKEQ. The germline V and J ends were trimmed by 3 bases and 4 bases, with 18 bases remaining between them. The CDR3 totals 16 residues. CDR3 coding DNA: TGTGCCAGCAGCCACACGATAGGCCCGGGGGGCACTGAAGCTTTCTTT. Residues: CASSHTIGPGGTEAFF.

The sample holds many counts of this clonotype. The DNA of the CDR3 is TGTGCCAGCAGCTTAAGCGGGATGAGCTACGAGCAGTACTTC. Translating gives CASSLSGMSYEQYF. The chain employs TRBV7-9 and TRBJ2-7; 7 nucleotides align to TRBD2. CDR3 length: 14 amino acids. Trimming took 2 bases from V and 3 from J; bases not matched to a gene: 4. CDR1 is SEHNR and CDR2 is FQNEAQ in the germline V gene (reference sequence). Supplemented by reference TRBV7-9 and TRBJ2-7, the full variable domain reads DTGVSQNPRHKITKRGQNVTFRCDPISEHNRLYWYRQTLGQGPEFLTYFQNEAQLEKSRLLSDRFSAERPKGSFSTLEIQRTEQGDSAMYLCASSLSGMSYEQYFGPGTRLTVT.

CDR3 coding DNA: TGCAGTGCCCCCAAAGGACAGGCCCCCGAGCAGTACTTC. It specifies CSAPKGQAPEQYF. The chain joins TRBV20-1 to TRBJ2-7; 7 bases line up with TRBD1. V shed 6 bases and J 6 bases; nucleotides not matched to a gene: 11. The CDR3 consists of 13 residues. Germline V gene data show CDR1 as DFQATT and CDR2 as SNEGSKA (reference sequence).

At least ten counts were recorded for this clonotype. V gene TRBV7-2 combines with J gene TRBJ2-7, with 8 positions matching TRBD1. The V and J ends lost 5 bases and 0 bases, in that order; junction bases with no gene match: 3. The CDR3 spans 14 residues. Germline V gene lookup returns CDR1 SGHTA and CDR2 FQGNSA. CDR3 in amino acids: CASSLDRGSYEQYF. Written as DNA, the CDR3 is TGTGCCAGCAGCCTAGACAGGGGCTCCTACGAGCAGTACTTC.

This clonotype was detected ten times or more. The chain joins TRBV6-6 to TRBJ2-5, with no clear D. The CDR3 spans 14 residues. V lost 2 bases and J lost 0, with 7 bases in between. Germline lookup yields CDR1 MNHNY and CDR2 SVGAGI (reference sequence). Written as DNA, the CDR3 is TGTGCCAGCAGTTACGGGAATAACCAAGAGACCCAGTACTTC. Residues: CASSYGNNQETQYF.

This clonotype occurred many times. Here the CDR3 reads CASSTERGAANEQFF. The CDR3 DNA reads TGTGCCAGTAGTACGGAGAGAGGAGCGGCGAATGAGCAGTTCTTC. The chain carries TRBV19 and TRBJ2-1; possibly TRBD2 for D (5 bases). Germline values: CDR1 LNHDA, CDR2 SQIVND (reference sequence). V was cut by 4 bases and J by 7 bases, with 17 bases left in between. The CDR3 runs 15 residues. Full variable domain (rest looked up from reference TRBV19 and TRBJ2-1): DGGITQSPKYLFRKEGQNVTLSCEQNLNHDAMYWYRQDPGQGLRLIYYSQIVNDFQKGDIAEGYSVSREKKESFPLTVTSAQKNPTAFYLCASSTERGAANEQFFGPGTRLTVL.

J is TRBJ2-1 and V is TRBV7-2, with 9 bases identical to TRBD2. The CDR3 covers 15 residues. The V gene end was trimmed by 2 bases and the J gene end by 9 bases; junction bases not matched to a gene: 8. Germline lookup yields CDR1 SGHTA and CDR2 FQGNSA. CDR3 nucleotide sequence: TGTGCCAGCAGCTTAAGCGCGGGGGGGCCATTTGAGCAGTTCTTC. This translates into CASSLSAGGPFEQFF.

This clonotype was counted many times. The chain uses TRBV6-1 and TRBJ1-2; 10 bases line up with TRBD1. The J segment lost 7 bases and the V segment lost 6 bases, leaving 11 bases of the junction unmatched. Germline V gene sequence: CDR1 MNHNS, CDR2 SASEGT. The CDR3 sequence is 15 residues long. CDR3 loop: CASSPRDRGKSGYTF. The CDR3 DNA sequence: TGTGCCAGCAGCCCCAGGGACAGGGGAAAGTCTGGCTACACCTTC.

In its sample, this clonotype was seen many times. This sequence joins TRBV11-2 and TRBJ2-7; TRBD2 matches 11 bases. This CDR3 is 17 amino acids long. The V gene's germline CDR1 is SGHAT and CDR2 FQNNGV. Germline trimming cut 4 bases from V and 3 bases from J; bases unmatched to any gene: 11. The CDR3 DNA follows: TGTGCCAGCAGCTCCCGAGGGGTGGGGACTAGCGGCTACGAGCAGTACTTC. Translated: CASSSRGVGTSGYEQYF.

This clonotype appeared many times. The chain combines TRBV30 with TRBJ1-4, with 8 bases fitting TRBD1. Germline V gives CDR1 GTSNPN, CDR2 SVGIG (reference sequence). CDR3 length equals 14 residues. J was trimmed by 8 bases and V by 3 bases; bases with no gene match: 8. The CDR3 DNA follows: TGTGCCTGGAGGATACCGGGACAGGCGGAAAAACTGTTTTTT. It yields the protein CAWRIPGQAEKLFF.

This clonotype was observed at least ten times. The gene calls are TRBV6-1 and TRBJ1-3, with a tentative D call TRBD1 (6 bases). Trimming removed 4 bases from V and 9 bases from J, with 16 bases in between. The germline V gene has CDR1 MNHNS and CDR2 SASEGT. This CDR3 has 14 residues. CDR3 coding DNA: TGTGCCAGCAGTGTACAGGGTGGCAGTGGCACCATATATTTT. Translated: CASSVQGGSGTIYF.